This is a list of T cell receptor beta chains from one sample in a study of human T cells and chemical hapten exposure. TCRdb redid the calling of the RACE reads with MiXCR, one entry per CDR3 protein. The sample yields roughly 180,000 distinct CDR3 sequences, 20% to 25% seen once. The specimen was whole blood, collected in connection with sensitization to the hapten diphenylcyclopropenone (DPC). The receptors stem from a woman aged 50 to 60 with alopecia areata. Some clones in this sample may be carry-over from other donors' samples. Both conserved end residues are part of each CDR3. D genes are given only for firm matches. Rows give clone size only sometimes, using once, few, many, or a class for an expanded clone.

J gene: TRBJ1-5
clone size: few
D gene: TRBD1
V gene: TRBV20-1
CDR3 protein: CSARTGYSNQPQHF
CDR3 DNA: TGCAGTGCTCGGACAGGCTATAGCAATCAGCCCCAGCATTTT

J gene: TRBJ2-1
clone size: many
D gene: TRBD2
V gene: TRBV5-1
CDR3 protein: CASSIGLASYNEQFF
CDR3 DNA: TGCGCCAGCAGCATCGGACTAGCGTCATACAATGAGCAGTTCTTC

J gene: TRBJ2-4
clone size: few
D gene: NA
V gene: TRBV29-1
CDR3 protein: CSVARGGNIQYF
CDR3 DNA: TGCAGCGTTGCCAGGGGAGGAAACATTCAGTACTTC

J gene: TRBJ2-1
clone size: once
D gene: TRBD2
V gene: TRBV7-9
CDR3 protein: CASSPSPGLAGPGGNEQFF
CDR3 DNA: TGTGCCAGCAGCCCCTCTCCGGGACTAGCGGGACCGGGGGGCAATGAGCAGTTCTTC

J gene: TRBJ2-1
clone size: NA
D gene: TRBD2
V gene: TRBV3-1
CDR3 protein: CASSPLGEGSNNEQFF
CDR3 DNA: TGTGCCAGCAGCCCTCTGGGGGAGGGCTCGAACAATGAGCAGTTCTTC

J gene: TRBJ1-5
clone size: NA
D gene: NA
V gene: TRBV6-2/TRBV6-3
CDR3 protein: CASSYYGQPQHF
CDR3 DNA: TGTGCCAGCAGTTATTATGGACAGCCCCAGCATTTT

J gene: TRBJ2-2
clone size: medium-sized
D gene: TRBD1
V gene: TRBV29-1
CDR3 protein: CSVRSPGQRTGELFF
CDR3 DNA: TGCAGCGTTCGATCTCCGGGACAGCGGACCGGGGAGCTGTTTTTT

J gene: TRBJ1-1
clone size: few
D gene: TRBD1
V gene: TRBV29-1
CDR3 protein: CSALTGSDTEAFF
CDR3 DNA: TGCAGCGCGCTGACAGGGTCTGACACTGAAGCTTTCTTT

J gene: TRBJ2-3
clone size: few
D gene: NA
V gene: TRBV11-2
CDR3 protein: CASSSRTQLADTQYF
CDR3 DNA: TGTGCCAGCAGCTCACGGACTCAGTTGGCAGATACGCAGTATTTT

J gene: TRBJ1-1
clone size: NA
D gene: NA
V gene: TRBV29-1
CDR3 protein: CSVALGRNTEAFF
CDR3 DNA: TGCAGCGTTGCCTTAGGCCGGAACACTGAAGCTTTCTTT

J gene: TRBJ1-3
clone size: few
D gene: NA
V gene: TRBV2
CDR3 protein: CASREQGLGGNTIYF
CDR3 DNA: TGTGCCAGCAGGGAACAGGGCCTGGGAGGAAACACCATATATTTT

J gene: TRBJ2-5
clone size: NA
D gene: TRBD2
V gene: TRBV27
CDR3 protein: CASSLLAAYQETQYF
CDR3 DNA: TGTGCCAGCAGTTTACTAGCGGCATACCAAGAGACCCAGTACTTC

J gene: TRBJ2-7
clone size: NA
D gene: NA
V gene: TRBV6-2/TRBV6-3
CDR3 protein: CASSYGTYEQYF
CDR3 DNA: TGTGCCAGCAGCTACGGGACCTACGAGCAGTACTTC

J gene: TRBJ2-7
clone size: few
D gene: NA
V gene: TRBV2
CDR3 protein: CASNDYSYEQYF
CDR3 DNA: TGTGCCAGCAACGATTACTCCTACGAGCAGTACTTC

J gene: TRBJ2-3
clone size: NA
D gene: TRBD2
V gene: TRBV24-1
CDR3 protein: CATSDHPSGDSTDTQYF
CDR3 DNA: TGTGCCACCAGTGATCACCCGAGCGGGGACTCCACAGATACGCAGTATTTT

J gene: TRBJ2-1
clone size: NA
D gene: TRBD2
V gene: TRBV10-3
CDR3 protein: CAISAGLAGGPSYNEQFF
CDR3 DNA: TGTGCCATCAGTGCGGGACTAGCGGGAGGGCCGTCATACAATGAGCAGTTCTTC

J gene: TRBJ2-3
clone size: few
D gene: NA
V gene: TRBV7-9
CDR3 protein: CASSLVADTDTQYF
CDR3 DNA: TGTGCCAGCAGCTTAGTAGCCGACACAGATACGCAGTATTTT

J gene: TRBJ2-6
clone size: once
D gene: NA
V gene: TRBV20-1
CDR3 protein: CSAGEGGPGSGANVLTF
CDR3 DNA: TGCAGTGCTGGAGAGGGCGGGCCAGGCTCTGGGGCCAACGTCCTGACTTTC

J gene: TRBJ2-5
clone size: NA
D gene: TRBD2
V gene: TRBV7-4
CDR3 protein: CASSLEATSGRYLEETQYF
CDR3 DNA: TGTGCCAGCAGCTTAGAAGCGACTAGCGGGAGGTATTTAGAAGAGACCCAGTACTTC

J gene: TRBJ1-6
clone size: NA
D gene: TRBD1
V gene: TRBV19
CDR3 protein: CASSTITGQASNSPLHF
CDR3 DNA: TGTGCCAGTTCTACCATTACAGGACAGGCTTCAAATTCACCCCTCCACTTT

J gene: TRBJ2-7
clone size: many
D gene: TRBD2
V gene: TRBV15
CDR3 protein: CATSNSGSSIHEQYF
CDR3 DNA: TGTGCCACCAGCAATAGCGGGAGTAGTATCCACGAGCAGTACTTC

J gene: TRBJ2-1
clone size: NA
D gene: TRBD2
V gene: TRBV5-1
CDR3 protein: CASSLGQGLAGVNEQFF
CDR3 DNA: TGCGCCAGCAGCCTAGGACAGGGACTAGCGGGAGTTAATGAGCAGTTCTTC

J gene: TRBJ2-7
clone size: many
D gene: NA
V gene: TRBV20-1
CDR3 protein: CSARDRHSSPTYEQYF
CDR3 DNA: TGCAGTGCTAGAGACCGACACAGCTCGCCCACCTACGAGCAGTACTTC

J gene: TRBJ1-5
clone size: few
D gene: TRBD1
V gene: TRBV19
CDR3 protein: CASRGTGRLQPQHF
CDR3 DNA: TGTGCCAGTAGGGGGACAGGGAGGCTTCAGCCCCAGCATTTT

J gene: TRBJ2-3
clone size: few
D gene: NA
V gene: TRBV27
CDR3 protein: CASSLSLGNTQYF
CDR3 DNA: TGTGCCAGCAGTTTAAGTCTGGGGAATACGCAGTATTTT

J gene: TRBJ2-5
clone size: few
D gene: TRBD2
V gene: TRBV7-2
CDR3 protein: CASSPALLAGGETQYF
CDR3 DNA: TGTGCCAGCAGCCCGGCCCTTCTGGCGGGGGGAGAGACCCAGTACTTC

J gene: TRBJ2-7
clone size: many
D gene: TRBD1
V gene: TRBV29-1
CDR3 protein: CSANAGTGSEQYF
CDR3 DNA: TGCAGCGCTAATGCCGGGACAGGGTCCGAGCAGTACTTC

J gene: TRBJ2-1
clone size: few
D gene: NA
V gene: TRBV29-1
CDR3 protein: CSVFYRNEQFF
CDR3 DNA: TGCAGCGTTTTCTATCGGAATGAGCAGTTCTTC

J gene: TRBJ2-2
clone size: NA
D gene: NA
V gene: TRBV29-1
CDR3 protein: CSVGASGGGELFF
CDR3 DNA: TGCAGCGTTGGAGCCAGTGGAGGCGGGGAGCTGTTTTTT

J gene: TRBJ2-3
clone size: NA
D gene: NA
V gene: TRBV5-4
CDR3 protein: CASSLGMGEADTQYF
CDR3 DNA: TGTGCCAGCAGCTTGGGTATGGGGGAGGCAGATACGCAGTATTTT

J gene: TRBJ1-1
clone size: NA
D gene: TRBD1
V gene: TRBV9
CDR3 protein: CASSKLQGAIEAFF
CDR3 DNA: TGTGCCAGCAGCAAATTGCAGGGGGCCATTGAAGCTTTCTTT

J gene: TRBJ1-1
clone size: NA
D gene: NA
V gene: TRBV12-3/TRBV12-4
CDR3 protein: CASSLFGQNTEAFF
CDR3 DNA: TGTGCCAGCAGTTTGTTCGGACAGAACACTGAAGCTTTCTTT

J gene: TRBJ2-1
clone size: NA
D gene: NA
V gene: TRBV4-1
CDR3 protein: CASSQMGRVEQFF
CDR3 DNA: TGCGCCAGCAGCCAGATGGGAAGGGTTGAGCAGTTCTTC

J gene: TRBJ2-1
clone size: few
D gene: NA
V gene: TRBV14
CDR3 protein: CASSQDHVSTLYNEQFF
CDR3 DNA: TGTGCCAGCAGCCAAGATCACGTTAGTACCCTATACAATGAGCAGTTCTTC

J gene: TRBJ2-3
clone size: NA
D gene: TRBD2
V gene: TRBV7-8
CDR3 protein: CASSWGGPDTQYF
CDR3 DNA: TGTGCCAGCAGCTGGGGGGGACCAGATACGCAGTATTTT

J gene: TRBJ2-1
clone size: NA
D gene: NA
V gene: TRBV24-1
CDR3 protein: CATSALDRSSYNEQFF
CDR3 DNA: TGTGCCACCAGTGCTCTCGACAGGAGCTCCTACAATGAGCAGTTCTTC

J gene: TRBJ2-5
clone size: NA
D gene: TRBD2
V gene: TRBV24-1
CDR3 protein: CATSGGGETQYF
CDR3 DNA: TGTGCCACCAGTGGGGGGGGAGAGACCCAGTACTTC

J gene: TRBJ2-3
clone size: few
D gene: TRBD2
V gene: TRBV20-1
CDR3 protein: CSARSSGGTDTQYF
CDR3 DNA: TGCAGTGCTCGTTCTAGCGGGGGCACAGATACGCAGTATTTT

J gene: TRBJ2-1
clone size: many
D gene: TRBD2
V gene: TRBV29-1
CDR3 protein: CSVVWTSVVGEQFF
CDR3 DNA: TGCAGCGTTGTTTGGACTAGCGTTGTAGGTGAGCAGTTCTTC

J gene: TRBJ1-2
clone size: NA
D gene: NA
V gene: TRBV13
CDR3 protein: CASSLVGDNYGYTF
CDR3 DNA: TGTGCCAGCAGCTTGGTGGGGGATAACTATGGCTACACCTTC

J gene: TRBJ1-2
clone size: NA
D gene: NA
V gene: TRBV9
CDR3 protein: CASSVAGDGGHYGYTF
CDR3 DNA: TGTGCCAGCAGCGTAGCTGGGGACGGCGGGCACTATGGCTACACCTTC

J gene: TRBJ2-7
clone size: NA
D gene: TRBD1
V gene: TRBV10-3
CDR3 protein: CAISEQGAPYEQYF
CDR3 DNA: TGTGCCATCAGTGAACAGGGGGCCCCCTACGAGCAGTACTTC

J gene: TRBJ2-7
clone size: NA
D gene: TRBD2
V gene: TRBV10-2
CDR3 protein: CASSAVLAGGNEQYF
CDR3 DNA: TGCGCCAGCAGTGCGGTTCTAGCGGGAGGGAACGAGCAGTACTTC